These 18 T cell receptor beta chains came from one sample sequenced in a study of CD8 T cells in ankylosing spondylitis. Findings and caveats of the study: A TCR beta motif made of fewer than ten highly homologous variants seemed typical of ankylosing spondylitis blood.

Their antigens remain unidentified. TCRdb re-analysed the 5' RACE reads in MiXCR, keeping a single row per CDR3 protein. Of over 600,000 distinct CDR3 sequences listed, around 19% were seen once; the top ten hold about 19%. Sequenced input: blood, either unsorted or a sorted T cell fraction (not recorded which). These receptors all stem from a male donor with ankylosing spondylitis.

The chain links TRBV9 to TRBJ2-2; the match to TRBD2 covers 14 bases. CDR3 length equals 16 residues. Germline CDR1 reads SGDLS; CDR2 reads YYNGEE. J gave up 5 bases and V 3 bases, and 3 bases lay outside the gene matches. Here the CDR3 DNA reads TGTGCCAGCAGCGGGGGACTAGCGGGAGTAACCGGGGAGCTGTTTTTT. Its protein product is CASSGGLAGVTGELFF.

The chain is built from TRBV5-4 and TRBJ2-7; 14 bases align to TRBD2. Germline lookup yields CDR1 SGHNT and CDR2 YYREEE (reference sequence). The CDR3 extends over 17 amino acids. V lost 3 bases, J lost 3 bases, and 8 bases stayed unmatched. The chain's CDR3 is CASSSGTSGRGVYEQYF. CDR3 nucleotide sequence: TGTGCCAGCAGCTCCGGGACTAGCGGGAGAGGGGTCTACGAGCAGTACTTC.

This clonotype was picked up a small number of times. The CDR3 reads CASSLAVGSNEQFF. The CDR3 nucleotides are TGTGCCAGCAGTTTAGCGGTGGGAAGCAATGAGCAGTTCTTC. V and J are TRBV12-3 or TRBV12-4 and TRBJ2-1; D not resolved. The V end was cut by 0 bases, the J end by 6 bases, with 9 bases between. This CDR3 is built from 14 residues.

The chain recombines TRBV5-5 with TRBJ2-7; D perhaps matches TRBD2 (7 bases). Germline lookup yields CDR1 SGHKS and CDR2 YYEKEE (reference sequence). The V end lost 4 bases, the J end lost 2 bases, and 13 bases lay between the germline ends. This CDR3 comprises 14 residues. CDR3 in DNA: TGTGCCAGCAGCACCCCGGGGGGCGCCTACGAGCAGTACTTC. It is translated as CASSTPGGAYEQYF.

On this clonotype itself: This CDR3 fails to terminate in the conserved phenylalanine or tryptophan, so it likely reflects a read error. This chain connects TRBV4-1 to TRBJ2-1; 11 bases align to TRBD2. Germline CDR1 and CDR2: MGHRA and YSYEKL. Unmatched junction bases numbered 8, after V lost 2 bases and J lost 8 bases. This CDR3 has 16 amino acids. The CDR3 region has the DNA TGCGCCAGCAGCCAAAACCCTAGCGGGGGGTACTATGAGCAGTTCCTC. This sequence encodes CASSQNPSGGYYEQFL.

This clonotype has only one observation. CDR3 loop: CASSLALQYEQFF. In DNA, the CDR3 is TGTGCCAGCAGCTTAGCCCTACAGTATGAGCAGTTCTTC. The chain joins TRBV7-6 to TRBJ2-1, with D hard to call. Germline CDR1 is SGHVS and CDR2 is FNYEAQ. The length of the CDR3 is 13 residues. V lost 0 bases, J lost 8 bases, and 8 bases lay in between.

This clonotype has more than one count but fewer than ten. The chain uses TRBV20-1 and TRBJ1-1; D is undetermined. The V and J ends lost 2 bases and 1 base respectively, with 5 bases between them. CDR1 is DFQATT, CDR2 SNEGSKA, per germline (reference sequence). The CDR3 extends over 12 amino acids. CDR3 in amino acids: CSARWGNTEAFF. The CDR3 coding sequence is TGCAGTGCTAGATGGGGGAACACTGAAGCTTTCTTT.

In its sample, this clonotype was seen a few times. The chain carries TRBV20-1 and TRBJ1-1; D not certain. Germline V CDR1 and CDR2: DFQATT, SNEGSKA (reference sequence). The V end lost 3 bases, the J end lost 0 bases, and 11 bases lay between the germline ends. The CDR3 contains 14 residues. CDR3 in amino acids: CSASGQSMNTEAFF. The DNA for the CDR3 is TGCAGTGCTAGTGGGCAAAGCATGAACACTGAAGCTTTCTTT.

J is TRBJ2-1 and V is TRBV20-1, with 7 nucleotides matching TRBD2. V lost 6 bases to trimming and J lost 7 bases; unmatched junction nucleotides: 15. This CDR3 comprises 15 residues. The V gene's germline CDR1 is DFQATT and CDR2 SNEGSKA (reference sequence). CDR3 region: CSASGAGVRRNEQFF. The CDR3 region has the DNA TGCAGTGCGAGCGGGGCGGGGGTCAGGCGGAATGAGCAGTTCTTC.

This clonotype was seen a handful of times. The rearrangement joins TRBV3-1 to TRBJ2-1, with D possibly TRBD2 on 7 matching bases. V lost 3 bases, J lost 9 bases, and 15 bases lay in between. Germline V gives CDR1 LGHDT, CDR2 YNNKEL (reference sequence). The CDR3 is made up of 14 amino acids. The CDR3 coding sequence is TGTGCCAGCAGCCATCGGGGGGCCGTCGGTGAGCAGTTCTTC. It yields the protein CASSHRGAVGEQFF.

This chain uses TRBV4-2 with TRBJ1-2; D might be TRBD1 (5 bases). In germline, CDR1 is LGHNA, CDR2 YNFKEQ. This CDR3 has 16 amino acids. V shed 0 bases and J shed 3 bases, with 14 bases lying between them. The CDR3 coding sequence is TGTGCCAGCAGCCAAGATGCCGACACAGGCCACTATGGCTACACCTTC. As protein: CASSQDADTGHYGYTF.

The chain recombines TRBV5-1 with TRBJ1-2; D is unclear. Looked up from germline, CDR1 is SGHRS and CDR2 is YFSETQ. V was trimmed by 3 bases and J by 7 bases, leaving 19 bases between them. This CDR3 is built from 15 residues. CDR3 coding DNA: TGCGCCAGCAGCTCCCTGGACCGAGCAGCGACTGGCTACACCTTC. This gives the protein CASSSLDRAATGYTF.

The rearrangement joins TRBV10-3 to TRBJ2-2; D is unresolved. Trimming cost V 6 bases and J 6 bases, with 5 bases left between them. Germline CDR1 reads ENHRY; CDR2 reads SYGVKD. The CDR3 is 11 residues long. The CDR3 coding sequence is TGTGCCATCAGGGAAGCCGGGGAGCTGTTTTTT. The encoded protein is CAIREAGELFF.

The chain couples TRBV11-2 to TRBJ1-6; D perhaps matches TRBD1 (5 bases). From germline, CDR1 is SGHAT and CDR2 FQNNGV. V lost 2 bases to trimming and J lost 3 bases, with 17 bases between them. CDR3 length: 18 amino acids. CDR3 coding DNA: TGTGCCAGCAGCTTAAAGGTCCCCGACAGAGTCTATAATTCACCCCTCCACTTT. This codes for CASSLKVPDRVYNSPLHF.

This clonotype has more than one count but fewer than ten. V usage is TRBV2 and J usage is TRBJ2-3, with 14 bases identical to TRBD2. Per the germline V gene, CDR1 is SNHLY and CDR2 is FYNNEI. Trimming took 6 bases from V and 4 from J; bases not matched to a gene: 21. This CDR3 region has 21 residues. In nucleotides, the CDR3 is TGTGCCAGCAGCGACATACTTTTGACTAGCGGGAGGGCCTCTTCTTCAGATACGCAGTATTTT. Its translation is CASSDILLTSGRASSSDTQYF.

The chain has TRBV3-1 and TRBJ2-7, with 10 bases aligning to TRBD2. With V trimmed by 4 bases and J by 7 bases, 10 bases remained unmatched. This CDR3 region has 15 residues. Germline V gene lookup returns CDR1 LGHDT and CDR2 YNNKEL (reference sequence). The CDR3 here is CASSPKREGWGEQYF. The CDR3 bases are TGTGCCAGCAGCCCTAAGCGGGAGGGCTGGGGTGAGCAGTACTTC.

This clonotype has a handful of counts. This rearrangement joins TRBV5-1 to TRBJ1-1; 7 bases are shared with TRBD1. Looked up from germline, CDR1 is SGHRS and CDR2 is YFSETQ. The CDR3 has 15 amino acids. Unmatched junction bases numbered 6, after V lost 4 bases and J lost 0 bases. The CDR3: CASSKGDSLNTEAFF. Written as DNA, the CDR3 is TGCGCCAGCAGCAAGGGGGACAGCTTGAACACTGAAGCTTTCTTT. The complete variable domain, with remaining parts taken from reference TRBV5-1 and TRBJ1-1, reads KAGVTQTPRYLIKTRGQQVTLSCSPISGHRSVSWYQQTPGQGLQFLFEYFSETQRNKGNFPGRFSGRQFSNSRSEMNVSTLELGDSALYLCASSKGDSLNTEAFFGQGTRLTVV.

For the CDR3, the DNA is TGCGCCAGCAGCCAAGATCGGACGAGCTCCTACAATGAGCAGTTCTTC. This gives the protein CASSQDRTSSYNEQFF. The chain recombines TRBV4-3 with TRBJ2-1; D is ambiguous. Trimming shortened V by 0 bases and J by 0 bases, and 9 bases separated the two germline ends. Per germline, CDR1 LGHNA and CDR2 YSLEER. The CDR3 is 16 amino acids.